The 3 T cell receptor beta chains below were found in one sample sequenced in a study of CD8 T cells in Susac syndrome. The RNA, about 0.45 to 1 ug, was put through reverse transcription using random hexamers. One entry per CDR3 protein results from TCRdb running MiXCR on the immunoSEQ multiplex PCR reads. The table has more than 40,000 distinct CDR3 sequences, roughly 93% seen once; the top ten hold 0.5% to 0.6%. Source material: CD8+ T cells from PBMCs. The receptors originated from a human donor in good health.

This clonotype occurred a few times. V is TRBV7-9 and J is TRBJ2-7, with D possibly TRBD1 on 6 matching bases. Per germline, CDR1 SEHNR and CDR2 FQNEAQ (reference sequence). This CDR3 region has 15 residues. The V end lost 2 bases, the J end lost 6 bases, and 17 bases lay between the germline ends. This CDR3 is CASSLRLGDIGEQYF. The CDR3 DNA reads TGTGCCAGCAGCTTAAGGCTGGGGGACATCGGCGAGCAGTACTTC.

The chain joins TRBV2 to TRBJ2-5, with D hard to call. V was pared by 1 base and J by 4 bases, with 13 bases between. This CDR3 is 15 amino acids long. Germline lookup yields CDR1 SNHLY and CDR2 FYNNEI. The CDR3 spells CASSEGQNRGETQYF. Here the CDR3 DNA reads TGTGCCAGCAGTGAAGGCCAGAACCGCGGAGAGACCCAGTACTTC.

The rearrangement joins TRBV24-1 to TRBJ1-5, with D possibly TRBD1 on 6 matching bases. From germline, CDR1 is KGHDR and CDR2 SFDVKD. CDR3 length: 12 amino acids. Deletions cut 9 bases from V and 4 bases from J, with 9 bases between. The CDR3 here is CATSTGNQPQHF. The CDR3 nucleotides are TGTGCCACCTCTACAGGGAATCAGCCCCAGCATTTT.